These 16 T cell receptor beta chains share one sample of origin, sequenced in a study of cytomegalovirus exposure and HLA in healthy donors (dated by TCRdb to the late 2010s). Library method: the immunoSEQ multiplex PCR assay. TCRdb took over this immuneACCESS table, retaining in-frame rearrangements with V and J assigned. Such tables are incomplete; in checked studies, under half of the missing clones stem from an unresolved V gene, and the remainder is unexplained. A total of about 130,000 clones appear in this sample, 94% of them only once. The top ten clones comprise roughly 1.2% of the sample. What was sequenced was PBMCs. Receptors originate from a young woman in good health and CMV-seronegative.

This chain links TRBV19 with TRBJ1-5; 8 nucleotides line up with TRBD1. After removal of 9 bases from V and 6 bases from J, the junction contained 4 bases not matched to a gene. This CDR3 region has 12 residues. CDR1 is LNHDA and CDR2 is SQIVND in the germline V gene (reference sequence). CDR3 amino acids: CASDTGGQPQHF. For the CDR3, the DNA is TGTGCCAGCGATACAGGGGGTCAGCCCCAGCATTTT.

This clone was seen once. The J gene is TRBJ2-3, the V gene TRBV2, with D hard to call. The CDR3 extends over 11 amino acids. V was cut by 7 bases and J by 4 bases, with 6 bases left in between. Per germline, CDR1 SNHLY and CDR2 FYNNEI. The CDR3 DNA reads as TGTGCCAGCATCCAGGCAGATACGCAGTATTTT. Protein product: CASIQADTQYF.

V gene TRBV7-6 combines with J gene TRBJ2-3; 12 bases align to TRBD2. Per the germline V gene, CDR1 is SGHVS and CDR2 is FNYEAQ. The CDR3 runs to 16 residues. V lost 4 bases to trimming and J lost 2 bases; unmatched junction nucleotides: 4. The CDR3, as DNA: TGTGCCAGCAGCTCCGGACTAGCGGGGATCACAGATACGCAGTATTTT. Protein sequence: CASSSGLAGITDTQYF.

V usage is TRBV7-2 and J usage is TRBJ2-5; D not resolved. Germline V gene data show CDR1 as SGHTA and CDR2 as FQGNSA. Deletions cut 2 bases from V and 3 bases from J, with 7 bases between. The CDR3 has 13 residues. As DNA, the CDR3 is TGTGCCAGCAGCTTAATAAGAGAAGAGACCCAGTACTTC. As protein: CASSLIREETQYF.

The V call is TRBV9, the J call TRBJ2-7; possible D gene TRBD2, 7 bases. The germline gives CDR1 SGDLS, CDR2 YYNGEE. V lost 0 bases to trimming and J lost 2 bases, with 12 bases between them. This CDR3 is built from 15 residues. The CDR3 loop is CASSVGGGDTYEQYF. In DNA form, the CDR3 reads TGTGCCAGCAGCGTAGGGGGGGGCGATACCTACGAGCAGTACTTC.

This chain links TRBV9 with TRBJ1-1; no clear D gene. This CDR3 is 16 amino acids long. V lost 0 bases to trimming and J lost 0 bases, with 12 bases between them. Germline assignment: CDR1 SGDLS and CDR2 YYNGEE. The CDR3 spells CASSVEDSLLNTEAFF. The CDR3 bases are TGTGCCAGCAGCGTAGAGGACTCTCTACTGAACACTGAAGCTTTCTTT.

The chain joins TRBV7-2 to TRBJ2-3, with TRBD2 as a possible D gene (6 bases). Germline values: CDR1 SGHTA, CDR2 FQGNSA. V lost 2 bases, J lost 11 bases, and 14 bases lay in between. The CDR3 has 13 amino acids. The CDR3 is CASSLLRRERQYF. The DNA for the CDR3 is TGTGCCAGCAGCTTATTGAGGCGGGAACGGCAGTATTTT.

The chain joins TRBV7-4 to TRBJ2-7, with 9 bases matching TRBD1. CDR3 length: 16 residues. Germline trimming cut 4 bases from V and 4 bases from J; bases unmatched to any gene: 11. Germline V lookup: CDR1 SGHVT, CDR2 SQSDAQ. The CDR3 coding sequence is TGTGCCAGCAGCTCCCGCCGGGACAGGGTCAAATACGAGCAGTACTTC. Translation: CASSSRRDRVKYEQYF.

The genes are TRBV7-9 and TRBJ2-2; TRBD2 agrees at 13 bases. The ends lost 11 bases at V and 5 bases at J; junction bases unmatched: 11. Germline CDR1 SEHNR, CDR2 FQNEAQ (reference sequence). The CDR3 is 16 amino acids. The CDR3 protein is CAGLGTGLAGTGELFF. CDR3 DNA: TGTGCCGGATTGGGTACGGGACTAGCGGGAACCGGGGAGCTGTTTTTT. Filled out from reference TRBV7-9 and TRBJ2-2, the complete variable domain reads DTGVSQNPRHKITKRGQNVTFRCDPISEHNRLYWYRQTLGQGPEFLTYFQNEAQLEKSRLLSDRFSAERPKGSFSTLEIQRTEQGDSAMYLCAGLGTGLAGTGELFFGEGSRLTVL.

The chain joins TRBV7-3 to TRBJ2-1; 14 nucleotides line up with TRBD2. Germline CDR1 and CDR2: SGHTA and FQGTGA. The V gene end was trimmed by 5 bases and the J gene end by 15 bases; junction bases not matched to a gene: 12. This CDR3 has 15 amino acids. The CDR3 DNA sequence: TGTGCCAGCAGCCGGGGACTAGCGGGAGAACGGATCCTGTTCTTC. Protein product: CASSRGLAGERILFF.

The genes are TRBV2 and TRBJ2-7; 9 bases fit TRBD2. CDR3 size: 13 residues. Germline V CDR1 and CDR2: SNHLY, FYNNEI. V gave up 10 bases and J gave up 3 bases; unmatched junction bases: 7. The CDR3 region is CANRLAANYEQYF. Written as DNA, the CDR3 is TGTGCCAACCGACTAGCGGCAAACTACGAGCAGTACTTC.

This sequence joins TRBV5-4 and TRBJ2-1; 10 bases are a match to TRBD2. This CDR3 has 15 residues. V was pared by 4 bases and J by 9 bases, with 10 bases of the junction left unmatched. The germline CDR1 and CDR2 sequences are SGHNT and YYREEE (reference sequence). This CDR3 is CASSPIAGGRSEQFF. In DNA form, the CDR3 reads TGTGCCAGCAGCCCTATAGCGGGGGGCCGCAGTGAGCAGTTCTTC.

As DNA, the CDR3 is TGTGCCAGCAGCTTAGAATGGGGACTCACAGATACGCAGTATTTT. Its translation is CASSLEWGLTDTQYF. The chain recombines TRBV7-8 with TRBJ2-3; D is perhaps TRBD2 (6 bases). V was shortened by 1 base and J by 2 bases, with 10 bases between the two germline ends. The CDR3 has 15 amino acids. The germline gives CDR1 SGHVS, CDR2 FQNEAQ.

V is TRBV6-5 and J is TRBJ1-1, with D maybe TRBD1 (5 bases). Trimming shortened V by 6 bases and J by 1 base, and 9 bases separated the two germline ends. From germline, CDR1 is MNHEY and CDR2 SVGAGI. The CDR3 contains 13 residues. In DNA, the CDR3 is TGTGCCAGCAGGGGGCCACAGAACACTGAAGCTTTCTTT. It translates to CASRGPQNTEAFF.

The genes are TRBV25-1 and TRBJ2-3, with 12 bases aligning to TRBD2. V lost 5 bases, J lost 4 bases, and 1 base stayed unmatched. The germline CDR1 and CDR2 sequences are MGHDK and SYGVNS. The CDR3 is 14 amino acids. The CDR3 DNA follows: TGTGCCAGCAGTCTAGCGGGGGGGCCAGATACGCAGTATTTT. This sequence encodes CASSLAGGPDTQYF.

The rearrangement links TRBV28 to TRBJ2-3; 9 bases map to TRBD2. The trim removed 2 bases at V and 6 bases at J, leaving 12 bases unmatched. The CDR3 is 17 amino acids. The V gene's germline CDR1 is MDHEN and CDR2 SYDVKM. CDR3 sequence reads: CASSLGGAGGFSDTQYF. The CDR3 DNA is TGTGCCAGCAGTTTAGGAGGAGCGGGAGGATTCTCGGATACGCAGTATTTT.